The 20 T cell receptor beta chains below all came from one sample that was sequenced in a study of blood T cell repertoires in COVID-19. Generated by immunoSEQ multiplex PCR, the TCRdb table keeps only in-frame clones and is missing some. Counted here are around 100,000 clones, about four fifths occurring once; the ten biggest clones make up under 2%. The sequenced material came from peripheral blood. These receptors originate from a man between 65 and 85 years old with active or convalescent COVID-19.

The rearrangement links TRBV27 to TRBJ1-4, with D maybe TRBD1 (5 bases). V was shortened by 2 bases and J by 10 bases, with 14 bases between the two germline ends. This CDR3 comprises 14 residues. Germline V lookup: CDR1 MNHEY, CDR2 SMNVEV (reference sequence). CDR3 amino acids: CASSLGDGGGKLFF. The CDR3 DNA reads TGTGCCAGCAGTTTAGGGGATGGGGGGGGAAAACTGTTTTTT.

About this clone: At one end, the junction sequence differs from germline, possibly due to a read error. CDR3 bases: TGTGCCAGCACTGAATTAGCGGGGCTTGGAGAGACCCAGTACTTC. As protein: CASTELAGLGETQYF. The chain couples TRBV2 to TRBJ2-5; 8 nucleotides line up with TRBD2. Germline values: CDR1 SNHLY, CDR2 FYNNEI. The CDR3 runs 15 residues.

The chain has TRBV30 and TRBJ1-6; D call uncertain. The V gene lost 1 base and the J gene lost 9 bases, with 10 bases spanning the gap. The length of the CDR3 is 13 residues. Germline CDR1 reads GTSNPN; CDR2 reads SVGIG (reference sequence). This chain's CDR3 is CAWSAVDLSPLHF. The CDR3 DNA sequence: TGTGCCTGGAGTGCCGTAGATCTTTCACCCCTCCACTTT.

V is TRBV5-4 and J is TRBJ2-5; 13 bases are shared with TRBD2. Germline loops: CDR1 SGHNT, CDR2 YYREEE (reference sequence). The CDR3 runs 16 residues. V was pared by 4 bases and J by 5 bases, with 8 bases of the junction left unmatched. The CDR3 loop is CASSPGTSGVGETQYF. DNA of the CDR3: TGTGCCAGCAGCCCTGGGACTAGCGGGGTCGGGGAGACCCAGTACTTC. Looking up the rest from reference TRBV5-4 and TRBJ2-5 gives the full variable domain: ETGVTQSPTHLIKTRGQQVTLRCSSQSGHNTVSWYQQALGQGPQFIFQYYREEENGRGNFPPRFSGLQFPNYSSELNVNALELDDSALYLCASSPGTSGVGETQYFGPGTRLLVL.

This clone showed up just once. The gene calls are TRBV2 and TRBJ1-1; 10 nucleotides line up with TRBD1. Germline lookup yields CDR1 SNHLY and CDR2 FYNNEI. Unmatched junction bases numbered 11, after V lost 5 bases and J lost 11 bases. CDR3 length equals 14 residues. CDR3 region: CASSIETGGAEAFF. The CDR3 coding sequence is TGTGCCAGCAGTATAGAGACAGGGGGCGCCGAGGCTTTCTTT.

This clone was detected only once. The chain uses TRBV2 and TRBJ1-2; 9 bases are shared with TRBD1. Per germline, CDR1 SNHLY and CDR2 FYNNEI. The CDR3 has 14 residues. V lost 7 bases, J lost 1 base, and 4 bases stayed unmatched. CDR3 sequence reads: CASNRQGGNYGYTF. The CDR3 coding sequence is TGTGCCAGCAATCGACAGGGGGGTAACTATGGCTACACCTTC.

The CDR3 DNA follows: TGTGCCAGCAGCTTTTCAGTAAACACTGAAGCTTTCTTT. It yields the protein CASSFSVNTEAFF. J is TRBJ1-1 and V is TRBV7-3; D gene unclear. The CDR3 has 13 residues. V lost 3 bases to trimming and J lost 2 bases, with 7 bases between them. Germline values: CDR1 SGHTA, CDR2 FQGTGA. Supplemented by reference TRBV7-3 and TRBJ1-1, the full variable domain reads GAGVSQTPSNKVTEKGKYVELRCDPISGHTALYWYRQSLGQGPEFLIYFQGTGAADDSGLPNDRFFAVRPEGSVSTLKIQRTERGDSAVYLCASSFSVNTEAFFGQGTRLTVV.

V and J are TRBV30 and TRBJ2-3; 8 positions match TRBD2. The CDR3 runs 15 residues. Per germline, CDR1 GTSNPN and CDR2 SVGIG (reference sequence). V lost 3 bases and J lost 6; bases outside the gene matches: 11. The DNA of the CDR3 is TGTGCCTGGAGGAGGGACGGGGGGGCCAGGGATACGCAGTATTTT. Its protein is CAWRRDGGARDTQYF.

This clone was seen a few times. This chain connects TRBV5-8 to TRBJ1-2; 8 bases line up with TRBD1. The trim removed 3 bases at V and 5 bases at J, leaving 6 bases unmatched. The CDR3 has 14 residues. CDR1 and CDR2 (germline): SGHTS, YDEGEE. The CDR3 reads CASSSRTGLYGYTF. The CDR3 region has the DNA TGTGCCAGCAGCTCGAGGACAGGGCTTTATGGCTACACCTTC.

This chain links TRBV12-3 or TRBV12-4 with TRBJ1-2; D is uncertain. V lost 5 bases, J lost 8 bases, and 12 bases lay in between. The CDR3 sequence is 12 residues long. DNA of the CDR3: TGTGCCAGCAGTCCCTCCACGGGGGGCTACACCTTC. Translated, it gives CASSPSTGGYTF.

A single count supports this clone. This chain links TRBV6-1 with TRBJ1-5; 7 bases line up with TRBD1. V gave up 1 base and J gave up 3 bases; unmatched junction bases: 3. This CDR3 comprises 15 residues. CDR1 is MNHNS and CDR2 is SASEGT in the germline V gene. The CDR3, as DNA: TGTGCCAGCAGTGAAGGGCAGGGGGTCAATCAGCCCCAGCATTTT. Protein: CASSEGQGVNQPQHF.

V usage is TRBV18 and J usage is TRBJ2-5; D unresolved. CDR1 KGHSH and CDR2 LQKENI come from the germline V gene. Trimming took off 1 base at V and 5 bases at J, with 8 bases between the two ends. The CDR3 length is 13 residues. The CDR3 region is CASSPQSLETQYF. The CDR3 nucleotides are TGTGCCAGCTCACCACAATCTCTGGAGACCCAGTACTTC.

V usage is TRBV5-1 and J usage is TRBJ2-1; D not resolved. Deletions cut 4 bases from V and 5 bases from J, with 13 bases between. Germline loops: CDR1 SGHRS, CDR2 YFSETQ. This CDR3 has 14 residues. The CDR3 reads CASSPDSPDNEQFF. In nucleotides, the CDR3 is TGCGCCAGCAGCCCTGATAGCCCTGACAATGAGCAGTTCTTC.

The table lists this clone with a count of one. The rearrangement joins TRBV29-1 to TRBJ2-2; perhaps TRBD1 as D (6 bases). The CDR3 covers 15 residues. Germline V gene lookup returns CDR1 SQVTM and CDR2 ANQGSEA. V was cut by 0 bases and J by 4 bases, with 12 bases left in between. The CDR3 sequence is CSVEDGQGSTGELFF. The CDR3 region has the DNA TGCAGCGTTGAAGATGGCCAGGGGAGCACCGGGGAGCTGTTTTTT.

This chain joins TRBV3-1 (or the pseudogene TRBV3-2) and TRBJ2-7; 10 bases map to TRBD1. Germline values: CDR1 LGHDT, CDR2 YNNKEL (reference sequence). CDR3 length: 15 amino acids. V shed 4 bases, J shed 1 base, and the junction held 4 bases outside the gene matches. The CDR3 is CASSPGTGVSYEQYF. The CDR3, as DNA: TGTGCCAGCAGCCCGGGGACAGGGGTATCCTACGAGCAGTACTTC.

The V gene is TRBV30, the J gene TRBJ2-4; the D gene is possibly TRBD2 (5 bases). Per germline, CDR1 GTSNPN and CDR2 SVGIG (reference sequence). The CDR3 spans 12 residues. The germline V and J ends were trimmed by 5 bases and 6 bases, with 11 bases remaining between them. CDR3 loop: CAWDEAGNIQYF. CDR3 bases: TGTGCCTGGGATGAGGCGGGAAACATTCAGTACTTC.

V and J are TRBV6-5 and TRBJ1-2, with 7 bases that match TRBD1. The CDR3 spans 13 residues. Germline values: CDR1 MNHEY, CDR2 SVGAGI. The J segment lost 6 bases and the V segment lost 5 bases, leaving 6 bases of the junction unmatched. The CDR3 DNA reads TGTGCCAGCAGTCTTACAGGGGCCCATGGCTACACCTTC. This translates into CASSLTGAHGYTF.

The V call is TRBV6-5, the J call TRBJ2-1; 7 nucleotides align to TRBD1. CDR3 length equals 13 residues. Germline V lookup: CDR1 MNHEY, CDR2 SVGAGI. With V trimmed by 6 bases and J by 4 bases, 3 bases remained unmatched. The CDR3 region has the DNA TGTGCCAGCAGGACAGGGTTTTACAATGAGCAGTTCTTC. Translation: CASRTGFYNEQFF.

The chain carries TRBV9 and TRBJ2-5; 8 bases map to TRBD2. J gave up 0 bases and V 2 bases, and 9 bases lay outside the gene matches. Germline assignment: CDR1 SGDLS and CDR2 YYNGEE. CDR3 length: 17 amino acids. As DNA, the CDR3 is TGTGCCAGCAGCGTGACCGGGGGGGCTTCGTACCAAGAGACCCAGTACTTC. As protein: CASSVTGGASYQETQYF.

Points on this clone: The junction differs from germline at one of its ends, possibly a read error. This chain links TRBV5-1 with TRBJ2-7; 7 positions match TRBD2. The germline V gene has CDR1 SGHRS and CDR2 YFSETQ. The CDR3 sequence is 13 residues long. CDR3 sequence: CASSLEGRGRSHF. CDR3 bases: TGCGCCAGCAGCTTGGAGGGGAGGGGTCGCAGTCATTTC.